One and the same sample provided the 4 T cell receptor beta chains below, sequenced in a study of CD8 T cells in Susac syndrome. With random hexamers, roughly 0.45 to 1 ug RNA was reverse transcribed. TCRdb re-called the immunoSEQ multiplex PCR reads through MiXCR, storing one row per CDR3 protein. Seen here are 200,000 to 250,000 distinct CDR3 sequences, about 90% observed once, and the top ten hold around 0.15%. Input material: CD8+ T cells from PBMCs. These receptors all stem from a human donor with multiple sclerosis.

V gene TRBV27 combines with J gene TRBJ2-1, with no clear D. CDR1 MNHEY and CDR2 SMNVEV come from the germline V gene (reference sequence). This CDR3 spans 14 amino acids. Trimming stripped 4 bases from V and 8 bases from J, with 15 bases between. The CDR3 coding sequence is TGTGCCAGCAGTTCGAAAGGATGGTGGGATGAGCAGTTCTTC. This translates into CASSSKGWWDEQFF.

In its sample, this clonotype was seen a few times. The J gene is TRBJ2-7, the V gene TRBV7-2; no definite D call. This CDR3 is 11 amino acids long. Germline CDR1 is SGHTA and CDR2 is FQGNSA. Trimming took off 3 bases at V and 5 bases at J, with 5 bases between the two ends. CDR3 amino acids: CASSLSDEQYF. DNA of the CDR3: TGTGCCAGCAGCTTGTCGGACGAGCAGTACTTC. The full variable domain, with the rest looked up from reference TRBV7-2 and TRBJ2-7, is GAGVSQSPSNKVTEKGKDVELRCDPISGHTALYWYRQSLGQGLEFLIYFQGNSAPDKSGLPSDRFSAERTGGSVSTLTIQRTQQEDSAVYLCASSLSDEQYFGPGTRLTVT.

The chain carries TRBV27 and TRBJ2-1, with 8 nucleotides matching TRBD2. With 3 bases clipped from V and 10 bases from J, the junction kept 11 bases outside the gene matches. CDR1 is MNHEY, CDR2 SMNVEV, per germline (reference sequence). There are 15 residues in the CDR3. The chain's CDR3 is CASSFGLALQSEQFF. CDR3 nucleotide sequence: TGTGCCAGCAGTTTCGGACTAGCCCTACAATCGGAGCAGTTCTTC.

This clonotype was seen once. The chain combines TRBV21-1 with TRBJ2-7; TRBD2 reflects the table's D call only, with no check against the DNA. TRBV21-1 is a recognized pseudogene. This CDR3 is 20 amino acids long. In DNA form, the CDR3 reads TGTGCCAGCAGCAAAGTCAAATCCCGATGTCCGCTCTCCGACCAAGACGAGCAGTACTTC. Its protein is CASSKVKSRCPLSDQDEQYF.